This T cell receptor beta chain was sequenced for a study of blood T cell repertoires in COVID-19. Across the study: Acute-phase and convalescent COVID-19 samples originated in the United States, Italy and Spain. The cDNA or gDNA used as material had been derived from T cells, B-cell-depleted T cells, or PBMCs.

How the authors handled the data: Estimation of nucleated cell counts was performed using reference gene primer amplification. Method: immunoSEQ multiplex PCR; TCRdb's copy keeps in-frame clones and lacks some. V, J and clone size reflect that table, while D and trimming were determined from the DNA. The repertoire has some 220,000 clones, more than 65% of them found once; the top ten carry 3% to 3.5%. Germline assignment: CDR1 SGHNT and CDR2 YENEEA. The ends were cut back, 1 base at V and 5 bases at J, with 8 bases in the middle. This CDR3 has 13 residues. Sample: peripheral blood. This TCR was recovered from a woman in her 30s who had recovered from COVID-19. The chain recombines TRBV11-3 with TRBJ1-1; D gene ambiguous. CDR3 DNA sequence: TGTGCCAGCAGCTTAGTTAGGGAGACTGAAGCTTTCTTT. Its protein product is CASSLVRETEAFF.